This is a list of T cell receptor beta chains from one sample in a study of T cell repertoires in cytomegalovirus infection. TCRdb independently ran MiXCR on the reads; one entry per CDR3 protein. The sample has a few hundred thousand distinct CDR3 sequences, roughly 13% seen once. The sequenced sample consisted of PBMCs. These receptors originate from a human donor in good health (CMV status not recorded). Some clones in this sample may be carry-over from other donors' samples. CDR3s include the opening cysteine and the closing phenylalanine or tryptophan. D genes are given only for firm matches. A clone size is listed for some rows: how often the clone was seen (once, few, many), or a class if it is expanded.

abundance	v_gene	j_gene	d_gene	CDR3nt	CDR3aa
-	TRBV29-1	TRBJ2-3	-	TGCAGCGTTGACAGCAGGGCCCTAAGTGGCACAGATACGCAGTATTTT	CSVDSRALSGTDTQYF
-	TRBV20-1	TRBJ1-4	-	TGCAGTGCTAGAGAGGCTTGGGAACTGTTTTTT	CSAREAWELFF
many	TRBV7-2	TRBJ2-5	-	TGTGCCAGCAGCTTAGGTCCCGTCTTGGGGGGGACCCAGTACTTC	CASSLGPVLGGTQYF
few	TRBV6-6	TRBJ2-4	-	TGTGCCAGCAGTTACTCCAGTGGTGCCAAAAACATTCAGTACTTC	CASSYSSGAKNIQYF
many	TRBV7-2	TRBJ2-1	-	TGTGCCAGCATCTCCGGACCAGGGAGCTCCTACAATGAGCAGTTCTTC	CASISGPGSSYNEQFF
many	TRBV19	TRBJ2-4	-	TGTGCCAGTAGTACACCTTCGACACGGGTAACGGACATTCAGTACTTC	CASSTPSTRVTDIQYF
-	TRBV3-1	TRBJ1-6	-	TGTGCCAGCAGCCAAGATCCTGAGACCCTCCACTTT	CASSQDPETLHF
many	TRBV7-2	TRBJ1-6	-	TGTGCCAGCAGCTTAGGTGGCCCTCAAACAGTACCCCTCCACTTT	CASSLGGPQTVPLHF
-	TRBV11-2	TRBJ1-2	-	TGTGCCAGCAGCTTGAAGGCAGTGGGGGGCCGGGGCTACACCTTC	CASSLKAVGGRGYTF
many	TRBV5-4	TRBJ1-6	-	TGTGCCAGCAGCTTCGGAAGTAATTCACCCCTCCACTTT	CASSFGSNSPLHF
few	TRBV29-1	TRBJ2-5	TRBD1	TGCAGCGCCCAGGGGGTCGGTCGGGAGACCCAGTACTTC	CSAQGVGRETQYF
few	TRBV29-1	TRBJ1-2	TRBD1	TGCAGCGTTTCCGGGACAGCAAGTCCCCTCGTGGACTATGGCTACACCTTC	CSVSGTASPLVDYGYTF
many	TRBV10-3	TRBJ2-3	-	TGTGCCATCAGTGAGCCCCGGGACCCCACAGATACGCAGTATTTT	CAISEPRDPTDTQYF
-	TRBV2	TRBJ1-1	TRBD1	TGTGCCAGCAGTGAACAGGGGGTGAACACTGAAGCTTTCTTT	CASSEQGVNTEAFF
few	TRBV5-1	TRBJ1-1	TRBD1	TGCGCCAGCACTGCCATTGGGACAGCCACTGAAGCTTTCTTT	CASTAIGTATEAFF
-	TRBV6-1	TRBJ2-2	-	TGTGCCAGCAGTGAAGCGCGGGGACCGACGAACACCGGGGAGCTGTTTTTT	CASSEARGPTNTGELFF
many	TRBV5-1	TRBJ1-2	-	TGCGCCAGCAGCTTGCATATAGGTAGTCTCGACTACACCTTC	CASSLHIGSLDYTF
few	TRBV15	TRBJ2-1	TRBD2	TGTGCCACCAGCAGACCCGCTCCGGGGACTAGCGGGAAGAATGAGCAGTTCTTC	CATSRPAPGTSGKNEQFF
few	TRBV20-1	TRBJ2-7	-	TGCAGTGCCCTACAGGCCCGCTCCTACGAGCAGTACTTC	CSALQARSYEQYF
many	TRBV7-9	TRBJ2-7	-	TGTGCCAGCAGCTTTTCCAGTCTCTACGAGCAGTACTTC	CASSFSSLYEQYF
-	TRBV19	TRBJ2-5	TRBD2	TGTGCCAGTAGTATAGAATTGTCGGGAGGGGAGACCCAGTACTTC	CASSIELSGGETQYF
-	TRBV5-5	TRBJ1-6	-	TGTGCCAGCAGCTCCTACCCGGGCCCCCTCGGGAATTCACCCCTCCACTTT	CASSSYPGPLGNSPLHF
many	TRBV5-4	TRBJ1-2	TRBD1	TGTGCCAGCAGCTTGGACAGGGGGCTGGAAGGCTACACCTTC	CASSLDRGLEGYTF
-	TRBV5-5	TRBJ1-4	-	TGTGCCAGCAGCTCCCGCGAAGCAGCTAATGAAAAACTGTTTTTT	CASSSREAANEKLFF
many	TRBV7-2	TRBJ1-1	TRBD1	TGTGCCAGCAGACAGACAGGGGCCACTGAAGCTTTCTTT	CASRQTGATEAFF
-	TRBV4-2	TRBJ2-2	TRBD1	TGTGCCAGCAGCCATACTTGGGACAGAGGTCCCGGGGAGCTGTTTTTT	CASSHTWDRGPGELFF
many	TRBV7-8	TRBJ2-2	TRBD1	TGTGCCAGCAGCCCCCGAGGGGGGACAGGAAGAACCGGGGAGCTGTTTTTT	CASSPRGGTGRTGELFF
-	TRBV29-1	TRBJ1-2	TRBD1	TGCAGCGTTGTAGTCTGGGACAGAGCTAACTATGGCTACACCTTC	CSVVVWDRANYGYTF
many	TRBV14	TRBJ2-1	-	TGTGCCAGCAGCCAAATCCGGGGTTTCAATGAGCAGTTCTTC	CASSQIRGFNEQFF
few	TRBV24-1	TRBJ2-1	TRBD1	TGTGCCACCAGTGGGCTACAGGGGGCCGCTCCGAATGAGCAGTTCTTC	CATSGLQGAAPNEQFF
few	TRBV7-9	TRBJ1-1	-	TGTGCCAGCAGCTTATCAAAAACAATGAACACTGAAGCTTTCTTT	CASSLSKTMNTEAFF
many	TRBV6-1	TRBJ2-7	TRBD2	TGTGCCAGCAGTTATTTTAGCGGGGGGACCTACGAGCAGTACTTC	CASSYFSGGTYEQYF